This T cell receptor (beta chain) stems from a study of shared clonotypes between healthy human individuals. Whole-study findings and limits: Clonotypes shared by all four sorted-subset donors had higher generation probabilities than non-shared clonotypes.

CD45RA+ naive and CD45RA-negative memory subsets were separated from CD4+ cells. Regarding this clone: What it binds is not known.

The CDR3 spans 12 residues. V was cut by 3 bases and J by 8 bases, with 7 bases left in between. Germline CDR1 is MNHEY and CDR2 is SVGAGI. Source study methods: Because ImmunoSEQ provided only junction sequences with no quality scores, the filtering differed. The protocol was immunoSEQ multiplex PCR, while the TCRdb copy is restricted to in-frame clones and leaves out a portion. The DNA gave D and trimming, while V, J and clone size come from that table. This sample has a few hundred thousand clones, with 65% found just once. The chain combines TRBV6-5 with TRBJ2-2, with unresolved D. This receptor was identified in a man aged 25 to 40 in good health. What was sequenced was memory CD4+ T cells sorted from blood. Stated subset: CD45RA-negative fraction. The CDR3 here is CASSYVAGELFF. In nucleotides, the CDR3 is TGTGCCAGCAGTTATGTAGCTGGGGAGCTGTTTTTT.